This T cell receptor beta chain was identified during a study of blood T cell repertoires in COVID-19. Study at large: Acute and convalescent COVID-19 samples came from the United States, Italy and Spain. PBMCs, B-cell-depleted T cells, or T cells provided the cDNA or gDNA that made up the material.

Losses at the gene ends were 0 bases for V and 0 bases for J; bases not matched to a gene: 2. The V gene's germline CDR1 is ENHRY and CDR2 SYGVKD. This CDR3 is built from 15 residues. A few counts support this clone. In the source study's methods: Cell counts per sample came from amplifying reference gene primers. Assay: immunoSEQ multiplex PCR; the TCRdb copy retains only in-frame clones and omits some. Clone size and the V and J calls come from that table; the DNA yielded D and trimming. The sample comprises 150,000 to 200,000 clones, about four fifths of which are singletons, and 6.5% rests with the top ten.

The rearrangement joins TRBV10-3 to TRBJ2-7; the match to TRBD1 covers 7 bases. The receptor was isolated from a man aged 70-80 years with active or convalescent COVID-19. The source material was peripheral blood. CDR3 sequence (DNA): TGTGCCATCAGTGAGTCTGGACAGGTCTCCTACGAGCAGTACTTC. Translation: CAISESGQVSYEQYF.